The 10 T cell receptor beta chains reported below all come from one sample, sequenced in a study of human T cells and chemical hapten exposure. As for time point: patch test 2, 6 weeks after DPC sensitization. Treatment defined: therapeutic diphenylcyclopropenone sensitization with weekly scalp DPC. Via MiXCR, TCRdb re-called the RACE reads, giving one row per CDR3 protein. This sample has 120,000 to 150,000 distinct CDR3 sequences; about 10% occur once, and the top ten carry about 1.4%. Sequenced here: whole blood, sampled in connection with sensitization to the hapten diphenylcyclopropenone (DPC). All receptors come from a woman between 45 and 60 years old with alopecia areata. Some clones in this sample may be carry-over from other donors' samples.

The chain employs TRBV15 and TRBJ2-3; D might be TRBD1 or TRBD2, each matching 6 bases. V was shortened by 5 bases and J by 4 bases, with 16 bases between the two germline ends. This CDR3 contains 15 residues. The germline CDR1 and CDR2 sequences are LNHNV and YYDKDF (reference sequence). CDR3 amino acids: CATSRPGAGPDTQYF. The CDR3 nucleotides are TGTGCCACCAGCCGACCGGGGGCAGGGCCAGATACGCAGTATTTT.

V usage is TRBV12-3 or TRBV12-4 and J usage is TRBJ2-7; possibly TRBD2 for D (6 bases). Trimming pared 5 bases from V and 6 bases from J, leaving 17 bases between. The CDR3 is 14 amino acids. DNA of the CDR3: TGTGCCAGCAGTCCGGGGGACTTTCCAGCCGAGCAGTACTTC. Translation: CASSPGDFPAEQYF.

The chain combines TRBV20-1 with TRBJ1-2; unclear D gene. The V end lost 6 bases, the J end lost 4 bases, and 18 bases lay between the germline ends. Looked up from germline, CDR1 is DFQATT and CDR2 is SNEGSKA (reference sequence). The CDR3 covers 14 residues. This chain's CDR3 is CSAPLGRAVYGYTF. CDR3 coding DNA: TGCAGTGCGCCACTCGGGAGGGCTGTCTATGGCTACACCTTC.

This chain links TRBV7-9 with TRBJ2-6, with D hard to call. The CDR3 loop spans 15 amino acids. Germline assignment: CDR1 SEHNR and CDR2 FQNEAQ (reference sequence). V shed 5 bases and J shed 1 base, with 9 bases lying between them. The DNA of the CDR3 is TGTGCCAGCAGCCCCGCCGGTTCTGGGGCCAACGTCCTGACTTTC. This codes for CASSPAGSGANVLTF.

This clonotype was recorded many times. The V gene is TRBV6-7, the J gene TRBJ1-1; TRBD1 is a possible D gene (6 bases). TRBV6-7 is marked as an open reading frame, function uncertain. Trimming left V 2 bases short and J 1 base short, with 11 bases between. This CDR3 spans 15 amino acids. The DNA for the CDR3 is TGTGCCAGCAGTTACCCCAGACAGGAGAACACTGAAGCTTTCTTT. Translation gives CASSYPRQENTEAFF.

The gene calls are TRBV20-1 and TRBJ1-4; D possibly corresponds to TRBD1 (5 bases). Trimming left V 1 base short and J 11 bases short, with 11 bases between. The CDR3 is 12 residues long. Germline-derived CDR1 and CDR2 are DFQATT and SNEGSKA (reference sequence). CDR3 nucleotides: TGCAGTGCTAGAGGGGGGTCCGGGAAACTGTTTTTT. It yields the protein CSARGGSGKLFF.

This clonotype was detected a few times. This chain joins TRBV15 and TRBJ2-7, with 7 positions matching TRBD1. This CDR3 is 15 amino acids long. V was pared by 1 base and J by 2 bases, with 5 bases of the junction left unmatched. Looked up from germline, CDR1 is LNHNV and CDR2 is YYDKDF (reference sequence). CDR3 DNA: TGTGCCACCAGCAGAGGGGCAGGGGGTACCTACGAGCAGTACTTC. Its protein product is CATSRGAGGTYEQYF.

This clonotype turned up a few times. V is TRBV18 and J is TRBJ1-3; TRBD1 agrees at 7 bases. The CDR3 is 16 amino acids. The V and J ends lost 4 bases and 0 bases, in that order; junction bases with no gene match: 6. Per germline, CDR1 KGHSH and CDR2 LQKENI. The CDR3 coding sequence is TGTGCCAGCTCACTTTCGGACAGGATCTCTGGAAACACCATATATTTT. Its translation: CASSLSDRISGNTIYF.

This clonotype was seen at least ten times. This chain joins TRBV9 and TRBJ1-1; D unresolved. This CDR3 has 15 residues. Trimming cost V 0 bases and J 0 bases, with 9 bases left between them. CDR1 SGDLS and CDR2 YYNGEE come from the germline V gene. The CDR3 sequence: CASSVEIGLNTEAFF. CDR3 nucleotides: TGTGCCAGCAGCGTAGAGATAGGGCTGAACACTGAAGCTTTCTTT. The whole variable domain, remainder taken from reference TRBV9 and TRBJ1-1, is DSGVTQTPKHLITATGQRVTLRCSPRSGDLSVYWYQQSLDQGLQFLIQYYNGEERAKGNILERFSAQQFPDLHSELNLSSLELGDSALYFCASSVEIGLNTEAFFGQGTRLTVV.

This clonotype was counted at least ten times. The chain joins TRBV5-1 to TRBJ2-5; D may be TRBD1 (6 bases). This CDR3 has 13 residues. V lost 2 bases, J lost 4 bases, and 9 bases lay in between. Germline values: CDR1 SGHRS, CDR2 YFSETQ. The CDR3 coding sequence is TGCGCCAGCAGCTTACAGGGAAGAGAGACCCAGTACTTC. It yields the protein CASSLQGRETQYF.